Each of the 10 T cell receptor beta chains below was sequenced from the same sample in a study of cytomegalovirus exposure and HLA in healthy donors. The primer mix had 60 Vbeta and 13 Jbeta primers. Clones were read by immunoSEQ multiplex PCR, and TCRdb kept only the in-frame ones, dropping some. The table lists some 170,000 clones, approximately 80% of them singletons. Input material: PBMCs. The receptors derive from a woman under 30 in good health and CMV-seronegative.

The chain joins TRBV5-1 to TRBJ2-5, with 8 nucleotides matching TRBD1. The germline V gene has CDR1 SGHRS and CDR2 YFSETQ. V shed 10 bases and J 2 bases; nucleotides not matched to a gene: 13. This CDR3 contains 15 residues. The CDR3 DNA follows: TGCGCCTCCCAAAAGGGGGACAGGCCGCAAGAGACCCAGTACTTC. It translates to CASQKGDRPQETQYF.

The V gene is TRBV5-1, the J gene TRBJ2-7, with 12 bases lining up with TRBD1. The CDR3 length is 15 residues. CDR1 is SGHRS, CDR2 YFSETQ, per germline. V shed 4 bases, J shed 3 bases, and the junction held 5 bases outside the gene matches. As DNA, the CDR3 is TGCGCCAGCAGCCCGGGACAGGGGGCGCACTACGAGCAGTACTTC. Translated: CASSPGQGAHYEQYF.

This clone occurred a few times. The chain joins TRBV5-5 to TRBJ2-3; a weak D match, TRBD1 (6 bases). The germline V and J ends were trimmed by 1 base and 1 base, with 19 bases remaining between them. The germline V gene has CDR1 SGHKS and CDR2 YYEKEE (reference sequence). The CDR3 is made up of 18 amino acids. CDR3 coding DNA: TGTGCCAGCAGCTTGTATGGAGTCATAGGGGGTGGCACAGATACGCAGTATTTT. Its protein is CASSLYGVIGGGTDTQYF.

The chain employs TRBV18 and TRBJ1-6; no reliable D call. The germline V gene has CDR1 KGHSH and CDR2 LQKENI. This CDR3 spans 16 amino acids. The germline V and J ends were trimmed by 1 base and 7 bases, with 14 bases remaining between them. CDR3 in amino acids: CASSPREGGHNSPLHF. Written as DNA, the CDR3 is TGTGCCAGCTCACCACGGGAGGGAGGCCACAATTCACCCCTCCACTTT.

This CDR3 reads CASSPAGQGSYEQYF. In nucleotides, the CDR3 is TGTGCCAGCTCACCCGCCGGACAGGGCTCCTACGAGCAGTACTTC. The chain has TRBV18 and TRBJ2-7, with 8 bases matching TRBD1. The CDR3 is 15 amino acids. Germline loops: CDR1 KGHSH, CDR2 LQKENI. Germline trimming cut 3 bases from V and 0 bases from J; bases unmatched to any gene: 4.

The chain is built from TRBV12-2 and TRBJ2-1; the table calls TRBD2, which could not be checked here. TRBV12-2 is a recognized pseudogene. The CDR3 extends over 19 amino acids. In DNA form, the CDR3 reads TGTGCAAGTCGCTTAGCGTTTAAAGCGGGAGGGGGGTCCTACAATGAGCAGTTCTTC. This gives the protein CASRLAFKAGGGSYNEQFF.

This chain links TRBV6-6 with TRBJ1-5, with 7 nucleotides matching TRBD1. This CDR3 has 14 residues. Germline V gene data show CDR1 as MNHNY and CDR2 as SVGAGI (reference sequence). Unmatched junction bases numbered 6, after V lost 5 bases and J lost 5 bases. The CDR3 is CASSLRDSYQPQHF. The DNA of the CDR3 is TGTGCCAGCAGTCTCCGGGACAGCTATCAGCCCCAGCATTTT.

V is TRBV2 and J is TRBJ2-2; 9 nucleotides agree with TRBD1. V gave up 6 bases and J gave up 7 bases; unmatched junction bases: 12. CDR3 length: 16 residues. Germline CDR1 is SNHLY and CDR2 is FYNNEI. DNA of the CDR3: TGTGCCAGCAGATACAGGGGGCAGTCAGGGGTCGGGGAGCTGTTTTTT. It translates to CASRYRGQSGVGELFF. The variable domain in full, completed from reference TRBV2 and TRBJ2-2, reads EPEVTQTPSHQVTQMGQEVILRCVPISNHLYFYWYRQILGQKVEFLVSFYNNEISEKSEIFDDQFSVERPDGSNFTLKIRSTKLEDSAMYFCASRYRGQSGVGELFFGEGSRLTVL.

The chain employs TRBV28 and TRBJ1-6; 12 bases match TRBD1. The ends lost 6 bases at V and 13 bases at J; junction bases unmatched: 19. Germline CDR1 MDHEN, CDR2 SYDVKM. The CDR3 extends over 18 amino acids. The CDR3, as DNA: TGTGCCAGCAGGGTAGCCCGCGGGACAGGGGGCGCCTTTGTCCCCCTCCACTTT. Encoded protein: CASRVARGTGGAFVPLHF.

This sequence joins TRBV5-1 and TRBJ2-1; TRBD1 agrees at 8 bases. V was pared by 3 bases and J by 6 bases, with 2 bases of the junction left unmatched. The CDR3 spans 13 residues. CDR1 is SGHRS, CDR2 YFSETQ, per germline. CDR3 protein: CASSYGQGNEQFF. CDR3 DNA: TGCGCCAGCAGCTATGGACAGGGCAATGAGCAGTTCTTC.